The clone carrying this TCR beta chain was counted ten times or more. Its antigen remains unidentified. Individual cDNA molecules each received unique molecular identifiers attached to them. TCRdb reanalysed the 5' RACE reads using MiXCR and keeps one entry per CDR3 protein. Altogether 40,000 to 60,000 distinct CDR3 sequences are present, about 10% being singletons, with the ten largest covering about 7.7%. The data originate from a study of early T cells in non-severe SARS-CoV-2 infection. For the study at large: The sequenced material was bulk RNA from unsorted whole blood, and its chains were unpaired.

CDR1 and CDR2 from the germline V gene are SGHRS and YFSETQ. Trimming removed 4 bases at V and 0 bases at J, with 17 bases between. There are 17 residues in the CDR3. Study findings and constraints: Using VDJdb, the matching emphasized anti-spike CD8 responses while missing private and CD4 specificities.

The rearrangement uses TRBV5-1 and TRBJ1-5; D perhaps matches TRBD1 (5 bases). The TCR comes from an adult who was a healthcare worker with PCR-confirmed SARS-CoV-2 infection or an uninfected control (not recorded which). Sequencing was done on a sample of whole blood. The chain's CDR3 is CASSQGDRINSNQPQHF. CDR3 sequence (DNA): TGCGCCAGCAGCCAAGGAGACAGAATTAATAGCAATCAGCCCCAGCATTTT.